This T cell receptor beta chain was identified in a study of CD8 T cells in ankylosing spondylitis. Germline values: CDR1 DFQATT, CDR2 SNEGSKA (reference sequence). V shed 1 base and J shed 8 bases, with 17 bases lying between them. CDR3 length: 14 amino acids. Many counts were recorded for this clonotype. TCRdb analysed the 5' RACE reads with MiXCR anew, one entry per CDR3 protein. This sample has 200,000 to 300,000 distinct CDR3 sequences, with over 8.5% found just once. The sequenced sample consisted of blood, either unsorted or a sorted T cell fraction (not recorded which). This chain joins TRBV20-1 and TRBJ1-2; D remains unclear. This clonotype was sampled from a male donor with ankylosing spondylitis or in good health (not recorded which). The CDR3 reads CSARGSGIVGGYTF. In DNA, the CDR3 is TGCAGTGCTAGAGGCTCCGGGATAGTGGGCGGCTACACCTTC.